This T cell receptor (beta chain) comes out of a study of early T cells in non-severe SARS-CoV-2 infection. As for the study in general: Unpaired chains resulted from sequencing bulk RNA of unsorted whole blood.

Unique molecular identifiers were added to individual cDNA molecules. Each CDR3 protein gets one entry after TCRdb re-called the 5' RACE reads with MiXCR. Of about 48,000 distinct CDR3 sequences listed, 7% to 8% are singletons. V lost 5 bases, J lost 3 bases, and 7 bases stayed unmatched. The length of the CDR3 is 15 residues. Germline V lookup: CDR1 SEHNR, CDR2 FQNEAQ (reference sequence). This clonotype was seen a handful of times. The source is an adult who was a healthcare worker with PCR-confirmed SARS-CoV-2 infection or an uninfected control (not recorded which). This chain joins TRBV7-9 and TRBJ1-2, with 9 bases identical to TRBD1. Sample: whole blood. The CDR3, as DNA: TGTGCCAGCAGCAGCCGGGACAGGGCCGACTATGGCTACACCTTC. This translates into CASSSRDRADYGYTF. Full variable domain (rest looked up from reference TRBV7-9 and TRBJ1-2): DTGVSQNPRHKITKRGQNVTFRCDPISEHNRLYWYRQTLGQGPEFLTYFQNEAQLEKSRLLSDRFSAERPKGSFSTLEIQRTEQGDSAMYLCASSSRDRADYGYTFGSGTRLTVV.